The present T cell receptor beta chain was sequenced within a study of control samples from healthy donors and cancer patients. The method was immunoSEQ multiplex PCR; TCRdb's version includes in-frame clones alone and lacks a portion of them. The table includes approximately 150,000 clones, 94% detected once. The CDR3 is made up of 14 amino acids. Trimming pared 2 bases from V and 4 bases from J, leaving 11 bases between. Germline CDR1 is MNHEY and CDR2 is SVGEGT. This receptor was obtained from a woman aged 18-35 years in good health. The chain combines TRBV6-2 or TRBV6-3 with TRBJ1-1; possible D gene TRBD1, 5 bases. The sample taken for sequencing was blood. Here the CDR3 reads CASSYAGVSTEAFF. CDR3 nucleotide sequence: TGTGCCAGCAGTTACGCGGGGGTGAGCACTGAAGCTTTCTTT.